These T cell receptor beta chains were read from a single sample in a study of cytomegalovirus exposure and HLA in healthy donors. Here immunoSEQ multiplex PCR was the method, and the copy in TCRdb shows in-frame clones only, minus some. The sample records 110,000 to 150,000 clones, 70% being singletons. Material for sequencing was PBMCs. Receptors originate from a woman aged 25 to 39 in good health and CMV-seronegative. CDR3s include the opening cysteine and the closing phenylalanine or tryptophan. D genes are given only for firm matches. Size values are once, few and many counts, or a class for expanded clones, and some rows have none.

TRBV4-2	NA	TRBD2	TRBJ2-1	CASSRLAGGQEVDEQFF	TGTGCCAGCAGCCGACTAGCGGGAGGGCAGGAGGTCGATGAGCAGTTCTTC
TRBV28	NA	TRBD1	TRBJ2-7	CASSRTGGLSYEQYF	TGTGCCAGCAGTCGGACAGGGGGTCTCTCCTACGAGCAGTACTTC
TRBV5-1	NA	NA	TRBJ2-2	CASSPLGTGELFF	TGCGCCAGCAGCCCCCTAGGCACCGGGGAGCTGTTTTTT
TRBV5-4	NA	TRBD1	TRBJ1-1	CASSLNPNRGKNTEAFF	TGTGCCAGCAGCTTGAACCCGAACAGGGGGAAGAACACTGAAGCTTTCTTT
TRBV27	NA	TRBD1	TRBJ1-2	CASSLGDRVGYGYTF	TGTGCCAGCAGTTTAGGGGACAGGGTAGGGTATGGCTACACCTTC
TRBV7-3	NA	NA	TRBJ2-7	CASSSDREGEQYF	TGTGCCAGCAGCTCGGACAGGGAGGGCGAGCAGTACTTC
TRBV4-2	NA	TRBD2	TRBJ2-3	CASSRTSGSTDTQYF	TGTGCCAGCAGCCGGACTAGCGGGAGCACAGATACGCAGTATTTT
TRBV7-8	NA	NA	TRBJ2-3	CASSLSEVTDTQYF	TGTGCCAGCAGCTTATCGGAGGTTACAGATACGCAGTATTTT
TRBV29-1	NA	TRBD1	TRBJ2-4	CSVSAGGSAKNIQYF	TGCAGCGTCAGTGCAGGGGGCTCGGCCAAAAACATTCAGTACTTC
TRBV5-6	NA	TRBD1	TRBJ2-2	CASSWGQETGELFF	TGTGCCAGCAGCTGGGGACAGGAAACCGGGGAGCTGTTTTTT
TRBV5-1	NA	NA	TRBJ1-3	CASSLLGVPSGNTIYF	TGCGCCAGCAGCTTATTAGGGGTTCCTTCTGGAAACACCATATATTTT
TRBV28	few	NA	TRBJ1-3	CASLVQGAFGNTIYF	TGTGCCAGCCTAGTACAAGGGGCATTTGGAAACACCATATATTTT
TRBV5-1	NA	NA	TRBJ2-1	CASSLADSNHNEQFF	TGCGCCAGCAGCTTGGCCGACAGCAACCACAATGAGCAGTTCTTC
TRBV7-3	NA	NA	TRBJ2-5	CASSLRVGQETQYF	TGTGCCAGCAGCTTAAGGGTGGGGCAGGAGACCCAGTACTTC
TRBV6-1	NA	NA	TRBJ2-7	CASSATVYEQYF	TGTGCCAGCAGTGCCACGGTATACGAGCAGTACTTC
TRBV5-4	few	NA	TRBJ1-4	CASSDTTNEKLFF	TGTGCCAGCAGCGACACAACTAATGAAAAACTGTTTTTT
TRBV9	NA	TRBD1	TRBJ2-2	CASSVETGANTGGLFF	TGTGCCAGCAGCGTCGAGACAGGGGCGAACACCGGGGGGCTGTTTTTT
TRBV5-6	few	TRBD1	TRBJ2-2	CASSWQGAINTGELFF	TGTGCCAGCAGCTGGCAGGGGGCTATAAACACCGGGGAGCTGTTTTTT
TRBV2	few	TRBD1	TRBJ1-1	CASKSGQGATEAFF	TGTGCCAGCAAGTCGGGACAGGGGGCGACTGAAGCTTTCTTT
TRBV19	few	NA	TRBJ2-5	CASSWAGRETQYF	TGTGCCAGTAGTTGGGCAGGAAGAGAGACCCAGTACTTC
TRBV5-1	NA	NA	TRBJ2-7	CASSLASTDYEQYF	TGCGCCAGCAGCTTAGCTTCGACAGACTACGAGCAGTACTTC
TRBV29-1	NA	NA	TRBJ2-6	CSVVGGSGANVLTF	TGCAGCGTTGTTGGCGGCTCTGGGGCCAACGTCCTGACTTTC
TRBV29-1	NA	NA	TRBJ1-2	CSVEVWSYGYTF	TGCAGCGTTGAAGTTTGGAGCTATGGCTACACCTTC
TRBV10-3	few	NA	TRBJ1-6	CAISGVQDNSPLHF	TGTGCCATCAGTGGTGTCCAGGATAATTCACCCCTCCACTTT
TRBV5-1	NA	NA	TRBJ1-6	CASRPLPGRNNSPLHF	TGCGCCAGCAGACCCCTTCCAGGGCGGAATAATTCACCCCTCCACTTT
TRBV2	NA	NA	TRBJ2-7	CASSEGPSLSYEQYF	TGTGCCAGCAGTGAAGGGCCTAGTCTCTCCTACGAGCAGTACTTC
TRBV19	NA	TRBD1	TRBJ2-3	CASSTRGRSDTQYF	TGTGCCAGTAGTACCAGGGGGCGCTCAGATACGCAGTATTTT
TRBV28	NA	TRBD1	TRBJ2-7	CASSFQGAFTYEQYF	TGTGCCAGCAGTTTTCAGGGGGCGTTTACCTACGAGCAGTACTTC
TRBV27	NA	TRBD1	TRBJ2-1	CASSSLRGLSNEQFF	TGTGCCAGCAGTTCCCTCAGGGGGCTCAGCAATGAGCAGTTCTTC
TRBV28	once	NA	TRBJ2-7	CASSTASSSYEQYF	TGTGCCAGCAGTACCGCCTCGAGCTCCTACGAGCAGTACTTC
TRBV25-1	NA	TRBD2	TRBJ2-2	CASSERLAGVGGELFF	TGTGCCAGCAGTGAACGGCTAGCGGGAGTCGGCGGGGAGCTGTTTTTT
TRBV19	few	TRBD2	TRBJ2-1	CASSIGHGTSYNEQFF	TGTGCCAGTAGTATAGGGCACGGGACTAGCTACAATGAGCAGTTCTTC
TRBV30	NA	NA	TRBJ1-2	CAWSVLGTTLGGYTF	TGTGCCTGGAGTGTACTAGGAACGACTCTGGGTGGCTACACCTTC
TRBV7-2	NA	TRBD1	TRBJ2-1	CASSGTGSYNEQFF	TGTGCCAGCAGCGGGACAGGGTCTTACAATGAGCAGTTCTTC
TRBV28	few	TRBD1	TRBJ1-2	CASSMGQDYGYTF	TGTGCCAGCTCTATGGGACAGGATTATGGCTACACCTTC
TRBV28	NA	NA	TRBJ1-5	CASTHGDGQPQHF	TGTGCCAGCACCCACGGGGATGGCCAGCCCCAGCATTTT
TRBV2	NA	TRBD2	TRBJ2-3	CASSSGLASDTQYF	TGTGCCAGCAGTTCGGGACTAGCTTCTGATACGCAGTATTTT
TRBV9	NA	TRBD1	TRBJ1-1	CASSVAPPGQGLNTEAFF	TGTGCCAGCAGCGTAGCTCCTCCGGGACAGGGACTGAACACTGAAGCTTTCTTT
TRBV7-3	once	TRBD2	TRBJ2-1	CASSLSGGMNNEQFF	TGTGCCAGCAGCTTATCGGGGGGGATGAACAATGAGCAGTTCTTC
TRBV30	NA	NA	TRBJ2-3	CAWSGGRGSTQYF	TGTGCCTGGAGTGGTGGGCGCGGGTCTACGCAGTATTTT
TRBV4-1	NA	TRBD2	TRBJ2-5	CASSQDSAAGVDQETQYF	TGCGCCAGCAGCCAAGATTCCGCGGCGGGGGTCGACCAAGAGACCCAGTACTTC
TRBV18	few	NA	TRBJ1-3	CASSPLDSGNTIYF	TGTGCCAGCTCACCCCTAGACTCTGGAAACACCATATATTTT
TRBV28	NA	TRBD1	TRBJ1-1	CASRTGGVNTEAFF	TGTGCCAGCAGAACAGGGGGGGTCAACACTGAAGCTTTCTTT
TRBV5-1	NA	NA	TRBJ2-2	CASSLEPRDTGELFF	TGCGCCAGCAGCTTGGAGCCACGGGATACCGGGGAGCTGTTTTTT
TRBV9	NA	NA	TRBJ1-3	CASSGMGAPGNTIYF	TGTGCCAGCAGCGGGATGGGGGCGCCTGGAAACACCATATATTTT
TRBV19	NA	TRBD1	TRBJ1-5	CASSIIRGLNQPQHF	TGTGCCAGTAGTATCATCAGGGGGCTTAATCAGCCCCAGCATTTT
TRBV5-5	few	TRBD1	TRBJ2-1	CASIIRGNEQFF	TGTGCCAGCATCATCAGGGGGAATGAGCAGTTCTTC
TRBV5-1	few	NA	TRBJ2-2	CASRGDANTGELFF	TGCGCCAGCAGAGGAGACGCGAACACCGGGGAGCTGTTTTTT